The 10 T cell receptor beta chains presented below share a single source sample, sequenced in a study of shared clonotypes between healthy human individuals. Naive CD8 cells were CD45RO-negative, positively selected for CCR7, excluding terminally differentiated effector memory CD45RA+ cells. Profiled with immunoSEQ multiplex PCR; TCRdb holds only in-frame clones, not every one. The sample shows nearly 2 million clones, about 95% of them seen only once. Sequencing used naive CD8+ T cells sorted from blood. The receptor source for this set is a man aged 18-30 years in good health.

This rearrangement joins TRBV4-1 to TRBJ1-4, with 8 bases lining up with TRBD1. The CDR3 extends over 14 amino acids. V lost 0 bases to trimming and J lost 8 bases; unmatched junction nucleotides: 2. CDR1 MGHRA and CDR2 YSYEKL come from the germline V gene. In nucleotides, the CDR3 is TGCGCCAGCAGCCAAGATGGGGACAGGGAAAAACTGTTTTTT. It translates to CASSQDGDREKLFF.

CDR3 loop: CAWSRDNNQPQHF. CDR3 in DNA: TGTGCCTGGAGTCGAGACAACAATCAGCCCCAGCATTTT. This chain links TRBV30 with TRBJ1-5; D gene unclear. Germline V gene data show CDR1 as GTSNPN and CDR2 as SVGIG (reference sequence). The V end was cut by 2 bases, the J end by 3 bases, with 8 bases between. CDR3 size: 13 residues.

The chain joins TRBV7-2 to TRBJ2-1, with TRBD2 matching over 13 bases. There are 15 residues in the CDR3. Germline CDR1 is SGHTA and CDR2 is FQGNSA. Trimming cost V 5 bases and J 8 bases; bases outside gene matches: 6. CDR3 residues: CASSRTSGSRDEQFF. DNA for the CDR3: TGTGCCAGCAGCCGGACTAGCGGGAGTAGGGATGAGCAGTTCTTC.

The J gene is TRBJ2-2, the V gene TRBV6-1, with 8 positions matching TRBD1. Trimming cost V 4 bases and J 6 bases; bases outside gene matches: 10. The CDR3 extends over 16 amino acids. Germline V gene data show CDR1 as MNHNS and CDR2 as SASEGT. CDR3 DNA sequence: TGTGCCAGCAGTGCCACCCAGGGGGCGGCGTCCGGGGAGCTGTTTTTT. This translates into CASSATQGAASGELFF.

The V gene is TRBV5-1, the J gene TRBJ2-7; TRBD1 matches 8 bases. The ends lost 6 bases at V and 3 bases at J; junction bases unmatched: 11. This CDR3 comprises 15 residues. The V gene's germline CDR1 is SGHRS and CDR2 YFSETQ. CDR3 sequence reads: CASKGPGTGIYEQYF. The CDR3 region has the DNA TGCGCCAGCAAAGGACCCGGGACAGGAATCTACGAGCAGTACTTC. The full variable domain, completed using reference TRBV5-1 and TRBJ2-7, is KAGVTQTPRYLIKTRGQQVTLSCSPISGHRSVSWYQQTPGQGLQFLFEYFSETQRNKGNFPGRFSGRQFSNSRSEMNVSTLELGDSALYLCASKGPGTGIYEQYFGPGTRLTVT.

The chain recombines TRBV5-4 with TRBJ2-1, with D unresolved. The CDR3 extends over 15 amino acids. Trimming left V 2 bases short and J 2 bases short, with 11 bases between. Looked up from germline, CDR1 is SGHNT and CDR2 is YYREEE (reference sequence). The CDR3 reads CASSFETWTYNEQFF. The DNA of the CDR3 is TGTGCCAGCAGCTTCGAAACCTGGACCTACAATGAGCAGTTCTTC. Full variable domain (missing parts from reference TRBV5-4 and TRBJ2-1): ETGVTQSPTHLIKTRGQQVTLRCSSQSGHNTVSWYQQALGQGPQFIFQYYREEENGRGNFPPRFSGLQFPNYSSELNVNALELDDSALYLCASSFETWTYNEQFFGPGTRLTVL.

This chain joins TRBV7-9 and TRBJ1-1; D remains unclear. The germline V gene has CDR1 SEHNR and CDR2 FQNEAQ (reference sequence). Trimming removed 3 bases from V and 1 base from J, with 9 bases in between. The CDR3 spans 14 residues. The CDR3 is CASSFGDSNTEAFF. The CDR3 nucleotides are TGTGCCAGCAGCTTTGGCGACTCGAACACTGAAGCTTTCTTT. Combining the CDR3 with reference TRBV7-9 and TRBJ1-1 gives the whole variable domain DTGVSQNPRHKITKRGQNVTFRCDPISEHNRLYWYRQTLGQGPEFLTYFQNEAQLEKSRLLSDRFSAERPKGSFSTLEIQRTEQGDSAMYLCASSFGDSNTEAFFGQGTRLTVV.

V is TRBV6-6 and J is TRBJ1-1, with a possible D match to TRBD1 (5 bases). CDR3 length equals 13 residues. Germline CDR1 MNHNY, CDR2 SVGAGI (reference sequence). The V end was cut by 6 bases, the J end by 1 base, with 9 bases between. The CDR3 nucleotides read TGTGCCAGCAGCCAAGGGGAGAACACTGAAGCTTTCTTT. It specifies CASSQGENTEAFF.

CDR3 in DNA: TGTGCCAGCAGCTTAGTCGGGGGGATTGAGGAGCAGTACTTC. It yields the protein CASSLVGGIEEQYF. This chain links TRBV13 with TRBJ2-7, with TRBD2 identical over 7 bases. V lost 1 base to trimming and J lost 7 bases; unmatched junction nucleotides: 7. This CDR3 is built from 14 residues. The germline CDR1 and CDR2 sequences are PRHDT and FYEKMQ (reference sequence).

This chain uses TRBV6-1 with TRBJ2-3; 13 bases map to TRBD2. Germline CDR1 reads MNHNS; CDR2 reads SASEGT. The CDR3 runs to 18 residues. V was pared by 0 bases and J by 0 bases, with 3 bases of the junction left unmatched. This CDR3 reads CASSEAGLAGVSTDTQYF. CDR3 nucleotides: TGTGCCAGCAGTGAAGCAGGACTAGCGGGGGTTAGCACAGATACGCAGTATTTT.